This T cell receptor (beta chain) was found in a study of T cells in Graves' hyperthyroidism and ophthalmopathy. This clonotype appeared a few times. In this CDR3 the conserved last residue, phenylalanine or tryptophan, is missing, so a read error is likely. Template material for amplifying TCR beta CDR3 regions consisted of RNA transcripts. HTBI primers drove first-round RT-PCR of the TCR CDR3. TCRdb re-called the multiplex PCR reads with MiXCR, one entry per CDR3 protein. The sample carries about 350,000 distinct CDR3 sequences, 15% to 20% recorded once. The CDR3 runs 15 residues. The ends were cut back, 8 bases at V and 2 bases at J, with 18 bases in the middle. Germline V gives CDR1 KGHSH, CDR2 LQKENI.

This TCR derives from a woman aged 18-29 years with Graves' hyperthyroidism. Material for sequencing was blood. V gene TRBV18 combines with J gene TRBJ1-2, with D tentatively TRBD1 (6 bases). CDR3 coding DNA: TGTGCCAGCGCCGCCCAGAGGCAGGGGAACTATGGCTACACCTCC. Translation gives CASAAQRQGNYGYTS.